Described below is a single T cell receptor (beta chain) sequence and its context. Its antigen is unknown. The sample belongs to a study of shared clonotypes between healthy human individuals. Whole-study results and caveats: Generally, estimated richness proved larger in naive subsets than it did in memory subsets. A small donor pool kept down the genetic and exposure-history diversity that was represented.

Only Caucasian adults living in Nashville, Tennessee made up the donor group. The method was immunoSEQ multiplex PCR; TCRdb's version includes in-frame clones alone and lacks a portion of them. The sample comprises 800,000 to 1,200,000 clones, around three quarters of which are singletons, and approximately 0.5% rests with the top ten. The CDR3 has 17 residues. Deletions cut 0 bases from V and 5 bases from J, with 17 bases between. The germline V gene encodes CDR1 MGHRA and CDR2 YSYEKL. Sequencing was done on a sample of memory CD4+ T cells from PBMCs. Subset: CD45RA-negative fraction. The chain combines TRBV4-1 with TRBJ2-1, with D perhaps TRBD2 (5 bases). The source of this sequence is a man aged 18 to 29 in good health. Some clones in this sample may be carry-over from other donors' samples. The CDR3 DNA follows: TGCGCCAGCAGCCAAGATTCGGGGTCTGTGCCAAACAATGAGCAGTTCTTC. It encodes CASSQDSGSVPNNEQFF.